What follows describes a single T cell receptor (beta chain). Its specificity is unknown. One to two pinch biopsies were taken from the rectum during colonoscopy. Here immunoSEQ multiplex PCR was the method, and the copy in TCRdb shows in-frame clones only, minus some. The sample has 10,000 to 13,000 clones; 65% to 90% are singletons. V was shortened by 6 bases and J by 3 bases, with 15 bases between the two germline ends. This CDR3 has 14 residues. Germline loops: CDR1 SEHNR, CDR2 FQNEAQ (reference sequence). This sample is drawn from a study of pediatric ulcerative colitis. Broader study findings: Blood-rectal clonal overlap within each person was significantly higher in ulcerative colitis patients than controls.

What was sequenced was gut tissue. The receptor was isolated from a girl aged 5 to 17 who was a control in a study of pediatric ulcerative colitis. This chain uses TRBV7-9 with TRBJ2-7; D possibly uses TRBD1 or TRBD2 (5 bases each). CDR3 nucleotides: TGTGCCAGCAGAGACGGGACGGGCCACTACGAGCAGTACTTC. Translating it yields CASRDGTGHYEQYF.